Here is one T cell receptor beta chain with its context. What it binds is unknown. These data come from a study of cytomegalovirus exposure and HLA in healthy donors. Study in general: Genotyping of more than 300 donors showed that 80% to 90% belonged to the Caucasian-associated ancestry cluster.

The study's findings and limits: Serostatus for CMV was the only available immune exposure information. In a later analysis, TCR association rates varied by HLA locus: DRB1 most, HLA-C fewest. Productive status was seen about 87% or about 30% of the time for most TCR beta V segments in an earlier analysis.

Vbeta (60) and Jbeta (13) primers were used in the PCR. Produced via immunoSEQ multiplex PCR; TCRdb's table is partial and in-frame only. The sample yields a few hundred thousand clones, 70% to 85% seen once. Germline assignment: CDR1 MNHNS and CDR2 SASEGT. Trimming cost V 0 bases and J 3 bases; bases outside gene matches: 13. The CDR3 runs 21 residues. The clonotype was recovered from a woman in her 40s in good health and CMV-seronegative. The sample consisted of PBMCs. This chain connects TRBV6-1 to TRBJ2-3; 15 bases fit TRBD2. CDR3 in DNA: TGTGCCAGCAGTGAAGCCGGACCGGGACTAGCGGGGGGAGAGAGAACAGATACGCAGTATTTT. Its protein product is CASSEAGPGLAGGERTDTQYF.